This T cell receptor (beta chain) emerged from a study of shared T cell receptors in the human thymus. Germline trimming cut 0 bases from V and 7 bases from J; bases unmatched to any gene: 16. This CDR3 spans 19 amino acids. This clone was detected a few times. The method was immunoSEQ multiplex PCR; TCRdb's version includes in-frame clones alone and lacks a portion of them. The sample contains 600,000 or so clones, about 90% of which appear only once. The same specimen was also included in a second study, on human thymus T cells. That paper adds: Thymic resections from corrective heart surgery supplied the tissue. Thymic and blood repertoires seemed to favor certain V and J genes.

This sequence originates from a boy younger than two with a congenital heart defect. The sample taken for sequencing was thymocytes. V is TRBV23-1 and J is TRBJ1-5, with 9 bases matching TRBD1. TRBV23-1 is labeled an ORF, and its function is uncertain. DNA of the CDR3: TGCGCCAGCAGTCAATCGGACCGGGACAGGGCTTCTAGAGGACAGCCCCAGCATTTT. This codes for CASSQSDRDRASRGQPQHF.